These T cell receptor beta chains were read from a single sample in a study of T cell responses to AZD1222 COVID-19 vaccine. Repertoires were generated with immunoSEQ multiplex PCR, while TCRdb's copy carries only in-frame clones and drops some. The sample lists 250,000 to 300,000 clones; 90% to 95% were seen once. This specimen was peripheral blood, taken 28 days after the second AZD1222 dose. The receptor set was obtained from an adult who received the AZD1222 COVID-19 vaccine. The CDR3 runs from the conserved cysteine through the conserved F or W. A D gene is named only where the DNA matches it firmly. Rows may omit the clone size; those that give it use once, few, many or a size class.

TGTGCCAGTAGTATTATTAGCGTTTCAGATACGCAGTATTTT CASSIISVSDTQYF TRBV19 NA TRBJ2-3 NA
TGTGCCAGCAGTCCTTCGACAGGGCAAGCTTTCTTT CASSPSTGQAFF TRBV28 TRBD1 TRBJ1-1 NA
TGTGCCAGCAGCTTGGGGGAAGGGAGTAGCAATCAGCCCCAGCATTTT CASSLGEGSSNQPQHF TRBV7-2 NA TRBJ1-5 few
TGTGCCAGCTCCTTTTCGGTCTACGAGCAGTACTTC CASSFSVYEQYF TRBV7-9 NA TRBJ2-7 NA
TGTGCCAGCAGCCAGCCTTCAGGGGCGCAAGCCCCCTACGAGCAGTACTTC CASSQPSGAQAPYEQYF TRBV6-2/TRBV6-3 NA TRBJ2-7 NA
TGTGCCATCAGTGAGGAACAGGGGGCCCTTAATTCACCCCTCCACTTT CAISEEQGALNSPLHF TRBV10-3 TRBD1 TRBJ1-6 NA
TGTGCCAGCAGCCGGATACTGAACACTGAAGCTTTCTTT CASSRILNTEAFF TRBV28 NA TRBJ1-1 NA
TGTGCCAGCAGTTCTGCAGGGGGCTCCTACAATGAGCAGTTCTTC CASSSAGGSYNEQFF TRBV28 TRBD1 TRBJ2-1 NA
TGCGCCAGCAGCCAAGTAGGCAGGGACACTGAAGCTTTCTTT CASSQVGRDTEAFF TRBV4-1 NA TRBJ1-1 NA
TGTGCCAGCACCCTGAGCAACAATCAGCCCCAGCATTTT CASTLSNNQPQHF TRBV12-3/TRBV12-4 NA TRBJ1-5 NA
TGTGCCAGCAGCTTAGGACTAGCGGTGACGCGGGGGCAGTTCTTC CASSLGLAVTRGQFF TRBV7-2 TRBD2 TRBJ2-1 once
TGTGCCAGCAGCATACAGGGAAGACAGCCCCAGCATTTT CASSIQGRQPQHF TRBV7-2 NA TRBJ1-5 NA
TGCGCCAGCAGCTTGAGTATAAGCGCAACTAATGAAAAACTGTTTTTT CASSLSISATNEKLFF TRBV5-1 NA TRBJ1-4 NA
TGCGCCAGCAGATCGCTGGGCGGGGGGGCCGCGGAGACCCAGTACTTC CASRSLGGGAAETQYF TRBV5-1 TRBD2 TRBJ2-5 NA
TGTGCCAGCAGGGGGGAGGAGACCCAGTACTTC CASRGEETQYF TRBV2 NA TRBJ2-5 once
TGTGCCAGCAGTTGGGGGCCCTACAATGAGCAGTTCTTC CASSWGPYNEQFF TRBV27 NA TRBJ2-1 NA
TGTGCCAGCTCACCAGGTAATGGCCCCTACGAGCAGTACTTC CASSPGNGPYEQYF TRBV18 NA TRBJ2-7 NA
TGCGCCAGCAGCTTGGGGGGCGGTAACACTGAAGCTTTCTTT CASSLGGGNTEAFF TRBV5-1 NA TRBJ1-1 NA
TGCGCCAGCAGCACCCAACTAGCGGGACGTTACAATGAGCAGTTCTTC CASSTQLAGRYNEQFF TRBV5-1 TRBD2 TRBJ2-1 NA
TGTGCCAGCACCATAGCGGTTTCAACCTACGAGCAGTACTTC CASTIAVSTYEQYF TRBV7-2 NA TRBJ2-7 NA
TGTGCCAGCAGCTTAGCTCGGACAGGGAACACTGAAGCTTTCTTT CASSLARTGNTEAFF TRBV11-1 TRBD1 TRBJ1-1 NA
TGTGCCAGCAGCTTCGCCGGGACAGGGACCTACGAGCAGTACTTC CASSFAGTGTYEQYF TRBV7-2 TRBD1 TRBJ2-7 NA
TGCGCCAGCAGCAAGAAAGGGGGTGACGAAAAACTGTTTTTT CASSKKGGDEKLFF TRBV4-3 NA TRBJ1-4 NA
TGTGCCAGCATCCTAGCGTTGGAGGGCTATGGCTACACCTTC CASILALEGYGYTF TRBV5-5 NA TRBJ1-2 NA
TGTGCCAGTAGTTCCCGGGCGGGGGACGAGCAGTACTTC CASSSRAGDEQYF TRBV19 TRBD2 TRBJ2-7 few
TGTGCCAGCAGCTTAGGGGCACAGCTTAATGAAAAACTGTTTTTT CASSLGAQLNEKLFF TRBV7-6 NA TRBJ1-4 NA
TGTGCCAGCTCACTTGACAGGTCCTACAATGAGCAGTTCTTC CASSLDRSYNEQFF TRBV18 NA TRBJ2-1 once
TGTGCCAGCAGTGTGACAGGGGGATGGGAGCAGTTCTTC CASSVTGGWEQFF TRBV25-1 TRBD1 TRBJ2-1 NA
TGTGCCAGCAGTTTTGACAGGGGCCAAGAGACCCAGTACTTC CASSFDRGQETQYF TRBV2 TRBD1 TRBJ2-5 NA
TGTGCCAGTTCTTTTTATAATTCACCCCTCCACTTT CASSFYNSPLHF TRBV19 NA TRBJ1-6 NA
TGTGCCAGCAGCTTGGGACCACAGCGGAGGAGGTACGAGCAGTACTTC CASSLGPQRRRYEQYF TRBV5-6 NA TRBJ2-7 once
TGTGCCAGCAGCTTAGATGGGATCCCTAACTACGAGCAGTACTTC CASSLDGIPNYEQYF TRBV11-2 NA TRBJ2-7 NA